This T cell receptor beta chain was captured by sequencing in a study of blood T cells in healthy people across ages. Study-wide points: More naive CD4+ cells and higher diversity marked long-lived donors relative to aged donors. TCR beta diversity per million T cells fell roughly linearly with age.

Germline V CDR1 and CDR2: KGHSH, LQKENI. This CDR3 contains 15 residues. J lost 4 bases, V lost 0 bases, and 5 bases had no gene match. In the case of this clonotype: Its target is not known.

Extracted total RNA amounted to at least 5 micrograms for each sample. Primed by a sample-barcoded 5' primer and a J-beta primer mix, a second PCR proceeded for roughly 6 to 12 cycles. Every cDNA molecule carried a tag from a template-switch adaptor bearing 12 random nucleotides. TCRdb re-called the 5' RACE reads through MiXCR, storing one row per CDR3 protein. The sample consists of more than 650,000 distinct CDR3 sequences, around half of them appearing once. The sample was blood. The genes are TRBV18 and TRBJ1-2, with TRBD1 matching over 7 bases. This TCR was recovered from a man older than 75 in good health. CDR3 sequence: CASSPPGQTFYGYTF. DNA of the CDR3: TGTGCCAGCTCACCACCGGGACAGACATTCTATGGCTACACCTTC. Based on the CDR3 plus reference TRBV18 and TRBJ1-2, the full variable domain is NAGVMQNPRHLVRRRGQEARLRCSPMKGHSHVYWYRQLPEEGLKFMVYLQKENIIDESGMPKERFSAEFPKEGPSILRIQQVVRGDSAAYFCASSPPGQTFYGYTFGSGTRLTVV.